The 10 T cell receptor beta chains below come from one sample, sequenced in a study of regulatory T cells in long-lasting Graves disease. Library construction for TCR beta used iRepertoire HTBI primers and Arm-PCR of CDR3 regions. TCRdb used MiXCR to reprocess the multiplex PCR reads, holding one entry per CDR3 protein. Of some 340,000 distinct CDR3 sequences in the sample, about 12% are singletons; the top ten hold approximately 17%. Time point in this sample: newly diagnosed GD, antithyroid drugs for less than 3 months. After RNA was extracted from PBMCs, the TCR library was made from it. The same data also went into a second study, on T cells in Graves' hyperthyroidism and ophthalmopathy.

The material sequenced was peripheral blood mononuclear cells (PBMCs), taken at new diagnosis, from a patient treated with antithyroid drugs. These receptors were taken from a woman under 30 with Graves disease.

This clonotype was seen repeatedly, ten times or more. The chain is built from TRBV2 and TRBJ2-1; 15 bases are shared with TRBD2. The CDR3 consists of 18 residues. From germline, CDR1 is SNHLY and CDR2 FYNNEI. Unmatched junction bases numbered 15, after V lost 7 bases and J lost 8 bases. The CDR3 spells CASMGLAGGYVLRDEQFF. The CDR3, as DNA: TGTGCCAGCATGGGACTAGCGGGAGGTTACGTGCTACGCGATGAGCAGTTCTTC.

This clonotype was seen only a few times. The V call is TRBV5-1, the J call TRBJ2-6; 7 bases fit TRBD1. In germline, CDR1 is SGHRS, CDR2 YFSETQ. J was trimmed by 2 bases and V by 4 bases; bases with no gene match: 3. CDR3 length equals 15 residues. CDR3 nucleotides: TGCGCCAGCAGCCCACAGGGGACTGGGGCCAACGTCCTGACTTTC. Protein product: CASSPQGTGANVLTF.

This clonotype was found many times. This chain connects TRBV11-2 to TRBJ2-5; a possible D gene is TRBD2 (6 bases). The V gene lost 3 bases and the J gene lost 4 bases, with 12 bases spanning the gap. In germline, CDR1 is SGHAT, CDR2 FQNNGV. This CDR3 has 14 amino acids. The CDR3 protein is CASSFEVGGETQYF. The CDR3 DNA reads as TGTGCCAGCAGCTTTGAAGTGGGGGGAGAGACCCAGTACTTC.

This clonotype turned up a few times. This chain joins TRBV20-1 and TRBJ2-1, with TRBD2 identical over 9 bases. The CDR3 spans 17 residues. After removal of 1 base from V and 7 bases from J, the junction contained 14 bases not matched to a gene. Looked up from germline, CDR1 is DFQATT and CDR2 is SNEGSKA (reference sequence). CDR3 bases: TGCAGTGCTAGAGGAGCGAGAGGCGGGAGGGGATTTAATGAGCAGTTCTTC. It codes for CSARGARGGRGFNEQFF.

This clonotype turned up a few times. V gene TRBV19 combines with J gene TRBJ2-6, with TRBD2 matching over 7 bases. The junction had 15 bases not matched to a gene; V was cut back by 4 bases and J by 0 bases. CDR1 and CDR2 from the germline V gene are LNHDA and SQIVND (reference sequence). The CDR3 length is 20 residues. CDR3 bases: TGTGCCAGTAGTACCCACCCCGGGGGGTCCGGACCCTCTGGGGCCAACGTCCTGACTTTC. Translating gives CASSTHPGGSGPSGANVLTF.

This clonotype was seen many times. The rearrangement uses TRBV12-3 or TRBV12-4 and TRBJ2-2; D remains ambiguous. Trimming took 1 base from V and 4 from J, leaving 10 bases between them. This CDR3 region has 15 residues. CDR3 region: CASSLEAHSTGELFF. For the CDR3, the DNA is TGTGCCAGCAGTTTAGAAGCACACAGCACCGGGGAGCTGTTTTTT.

This clonotype was found a few times. V gene TRBV20-1 combines with J gene TRBJ1-5; TRBD1 might be the D (5 bases). From germline, CDR1 is DFQATT and CDR2 SNEGSKA (reference sequence). V lost 2 bases, J lost 0 bases, and 11 bases lay in between. The CDR3 length is 15 residues. For the CDR3, the DNA is TGCAGTGCTAGACGGGGCTCCTATAGCAATCAGCCCCAGCATTTT. This sequence encodes CSARRGSYSNQPQHF.

This clonotype came up a few times. The V and J genes are TRBV7-8 and TRBJ2-7; 8 bases match TRBD2. The germline gives CDR1 SGHVS, CDR2 FQNEAQ. The V and J ends lost 1 base and 5 bases, in that order; junction bases with no gene match: 10. The CDR3 length is 16 residues. CDR3 loop: CASSLGPPGGSHEQYF. The CDR3 DNA reads TGTGCCAGCAGCTTAGGTCCTCCGGGAGGGAGCCACGAGCAGTACTTC. Full variable domain (remainder filled in from reference TRBV7-8 and TRBJ2-7): GAGVSQSPRYKVAKRGQDVALRCDPISGHVSLFWYQQALGQGPEFLTYFQNEAQLDKSGLPSDRFFAERPEGSVSTLKIQRTQQEDSAVYLCASSLGPPGGSHEQYFGPGTRLTVT.

This clonotype was recorded a few times. The V and J genes are TRBV6-5 and TRBJ1-3, with a weak D call TRBD1 (5 bases). V was cut by 4 bases and J by 8 bases, with 18 bases left in between. CDR3 size: 15 residues. CDR1 is MNHEY and CDR2 is SVGAGI in the germline V gene. CDR3 protein: CASSSRDYTADTIYF. The CDR3 region has the DNA TGTGCCAGCAGTTCCCGGGACTACACGGCAGACACCATATATTTT.

This clonotype was found many times. The gene calls are TRBV5-1 and TRBJ2-2; D remains ambiguous. This CDR3 is 14 amino acids long. Trimming took off 4 bases at V and 1 base at J, with 8 bases between the two ends. The germline V gene encodes CDR1 SGHRS and CDR2 YFSETQ. CDR3 coding DNA: TGCGCCAGCAGCCAGGACCTGAACACCGGGGAGCTGTTTTTT. Protein: CASSQDLNTGELFF.